The 27 T cell receptor beta chains below were found in one sample sequenced in a study of OX40 agonist ivuxolimab in advanced cancers. Clones were sequenced by immunoSEQ multiplex PCR, and TCRdb holds only the in-frame ones, with some missing. The sample lists 95,000 to 110,000 clones, 80% to 95% seen once, with about 1.2% in the top ten. Material: CD4+ or CD8+ T cells sorted from blood, obtained in a trial of the OX40 agonist ivuxolimab. These receptors all come from an adult with an advanced solid tumor such as melanoma, head and neck, liver or kidney cancer.

The chain carries TRBV9 and TRBJ2-6; D unresolved. The CDR3 covers 16 residues. V was pared by 0 bases and J by 0 bases, with 7 bases between. Per the germline V gene, CDR1 is SGDLS and CDR2 is YYNGEE. CDR3: CASSVGQTSGANVLTF. DNA for the CDR3: TGTGCCAGCAGCGTAGGCCAGACCTCTGGGGCCAACGTCCTGACTTTC.

The chain links TRBV4-3 to TRBJ2-1, with D uncertain. The germline V gene encodes CDR1 LGHNA and CDR2 YSLEER. Trimming pared 4 bases from V and 5 bases from J, leaving 15 bases between. The CDR3 runs 15 residues. The CDR3 nucleotides read TGCGCCAGCAGCCCAATACTACTCACGAACAATGAGCAGTTCTTC. This translates into CASSPILLTNNEQFF.

The rearrangement uses TRBV28 and TRBJ2-1, with no clear D. Trimming took 1 base from V and 2 from J, leaving 12 bases between them. Per germline, CDR1 MDHEN and CDR2 SYDVKM. The CDR3 has 16 residues. The CDR3 DNA reads TGTGCCAGCAGTTTATTCGCTGCCCTGACCTACAATGAGCAGTTCTTC. It is translated as CASSLFAALTYNEQFF.

V usage is TRBV7-6 and J usage is TRBJ2-3; 7 positions match TRBD2. The CDR3 extends over 17 amino acids. Germline-derived CDR1 and CDR2 are SGHVS and FNYEAQ. The V gene end was trimmed by 4 bases and the J gene end by 0 bases; junction bases not matched to a gene: 10. The DNA of the CDR3 is TGTGCCAGCAGCTGGCCCCTAGCGGAGGCTAGCACAGATACGCAGTATTTT. Protein: CASSWPLAEASTDTQYF. The whole variable domain, remainder taken from reference TRBV7-6 and TRBJ2-3, is GAGVSQSPRYKVTKRGQDVALRCDPISGHVSLYWYRQALGQGPEFLTYFNYEAQQDKSGLPNDRFSAERPEGSISTLTIQRTEQRDSAMYRCASSWPLAEASTDTQYFGPGTRLTVL.

The count of this clone is one. The chain couples TRBV4-2 to TRBJ2-1; weak D call: TRBD2 (6 bases). Germline loops: CDR1 LGHNA, CDR2 YNFKEQ. The CDR3 has 17 amino acids. V shed 0 bases and J shed 7 bases, with 19 bases lying between them. CDR3: CASSQDVLARVENEQFF. The DNA of the CDR3 is TGTGCCAGCAGCCAAGATGTACTAGCCCGGGTGGAAAATGAGCAGTTCTTC.

This clone has a handful of counts. The V gene is TRBV2, the J gene TRBJ2-2; TRBD2 agrees at 11 bases. The CDR3 consists of 16 residues. Germline trimming cut 2 bases from V and 4 bases from J; bases unmatched to any gene: 3. Germline V gene sequence: CDR1 SNHLY, CDR2 FYNNEI. CDR3 coding DNA: TGTGCCAGCAGTGAAAATCTAGCGGGGGGCACCGGGGAGCTGTTTTTT. Its translation is CASSENLAGGTGELFF.

This chain uses TRBV28 with TRBJ1-2; maybe TRBD1 (6 bases). Germline assignment: CDR1 MDHEN and CDR2 SYDVKM. The CDR3 totals 14 residues. V was trimmed by 7 bases and J by 7 bases, leaving 19 bases between them. The CDR3 sequence is CASIYSRGALGYTF. For the CDR3, the DNA is TGTGCCAGCATCTATTCCCGGGGGGCGCTTGGCTACACCTTC.

This chain joins TRBV6-1 and TRBJ2-3; weak D call: TRBD1 (7 bases). V lost 3 bases and J 5 bases, leaving 12 bases between the germline ends. Germline-derived CDR1 and CDR2 are MNHNS and SASEGT. CDR3 length: 14 residues. The CDR3 protein is CASSDRGDGDTQYF. For the CDR3, the DNA is TGTGCCAGCAGTGACAGGGGGGATGGAGATACGCAGTATTTT.

This chain joins TRBV28 and TRBJ1-2; D remains ambiguous. V was trimmed by 5 bases and J by 6 bases, leaving 19 bases between them. Germline lookup yields CDR1 MDHEN and CDR2 SYDVKM. This CDR3 has 15 residues. CDR3 amino acids: CASSPAAGYFHGYTF. The CDR3 DNA sequence: TGTGCCAGCAGTCCCGCCGCTGGTTATTTTCATGGCTACACCTTC.

CDR3 loop: CASRLAGEPQEGGELFF. CDR3 sequence (DNA): TGTGCCAGCCGACTAGCGGGAGAACCCCAGGAGGGCGGGGAGCTGTTTTTT. This sequence joins TRBV28 and TRBJ2-2; 12 bases fit TRBD2. The CDR3 has 17 residues. V gave up 8 bases and J gave up 7 bases; unmatched junction bases: 14. Germline V gives CDR1 MDHEN, CDR2 SYDVKM.

This rearrangement joins TRBV7-3 to TRBJ2-1, with unresolved D. Trimming pared 4 bases from V and 3 bases from J, leaving 10 bases between. This CDR3 has 14 amino acids. Per the germline V gene, CDR1 is SGHTA and CDR2 is FQGTGA. In nucleotides, the CDR3 is TGTGCCAGCAGCTCCCCTGGGCTCTACAATGAGCAGTTCTTC. Translation: CASSSPGLYNEQFF.

The rearrangement joins TRBV27 to TRBJ2-3; D ambiguous. The CDR3 loop spans 13 amino acids. Trimming took 3 bases from V and 4 from J, leaving 8 bases between them. The germline CDR1 and CDR2 sequences are MNHEY and SMNVEV (reference sequence). In DNA, the CDR3 is TGTGCCAGCAGTTTGTCCAGCGCAGATACGCAGTATTTT. This translates into CASSLSSADTQYF.

The V call is TRBV6-1, the J call TRBJ2-5; 8 bases line up with TRBD2. TRBJ2-7 explains the end of the DNA better; the J call may be wrong. The germline V gene has CDR1 MNHNS and CDR2 SASEGT. This CDR3 is built from 15 residues. DNA for the CDR3: TGTGCCAGCAGTGAACTAGCGGGCGTCTCCTACGAGCAGTACTTC. Protein: CASSELAGVSYEQYF.

V gene TRBV28 combines with J gene TRBJ2-2, with TRBD2 identical over 8 bases. The CDR3 loop spans 14 amino acids. From germline, CDR1 is MDHEN and CDR2 SYDVKM. The CDR3 bases are TGTGGTGCTAGGCGGGAGGTGAATCCCGGGGAGCTGTTTTTT. Amino acids: CGARREVNPGELFF.

J is TRBJ2-6 and V is TRBV19, with 8 positions matching TRBD1. The trim removed 5 bases at V and 2 bases at J, leaving 5 bases unmatched. This CDR3 is built from 16 residues. Germline V gene data show CDR1 as LNHDA and CDR2 as SQIVND (reference sequence). The CDR3 region is CASSRQGLTGANVLTF. The CDR3 bases are TGTGCCAGTAGTCGACAGGGGCTGACTGGGGCCAACGTCCTGACTTTC.

V usage is TRBV5-1 and J usage is TRBJ2-5, with D hard to call. Germline CDR1 and CDR2: SGHRS and YFSETQ. V was cut by 4 bases and J by 2 bases, with 12 bases left in between. This CDR3 contains 14 residues. CDR3 loop: CASSTTTRQETQYF. CDR3 coding DNA: TGCGCCAGCAGCACTACGACAAGACAAGAGACCCAGTACTTC.

The J gene is TRBJ2-3, the V gene TRBV9; TRBD2 matches at 8 bases. This CDR3 is 15 amino acids long. V lost 3 bases, J lost 1 base, and 4 bases stayed unmatched. The V gene's germline CDR1 is SGDLS and CDR2 YYNGEE. The CDR3 sequence is CASSGREVGTDTQYF. The CDR3, as DNA: TGTGCCAGCAGCGGGCGGGAGGTCGGCACAGATACGCAGTATTTT.

V usage is TRBV19 and J usage is TRBJ2-1; 8 bases align to TRBD2. J lost 3 bases, V lost 8 bases, and 6 bases had no gene match. The CDR3 is made up of 14 amino acids. CDR1 and CDR2 (germline): LNHDA, SQIVND (reference sequence). CDR3 sequence reads: CASRSGTNYNEQFF. The CDR3 coding sequence is TGTGCCAGTCGTAGCGGGACCAACTACAATGAGCAGTTCTTC.

The chain joins TRBV4-2 to TRBJ1-1, with 9 bases lining up with TRBD1. Germline trimming cut 5 bases from V and 4 bases from J; bases unmatched to any gene: 5. This CDR3 comprises 14 residues. The germline V gene encodes CDR1 LGHNA and CDR2 YNFKEQ. This chain's CDR3 is CASSKGDRATEAFF. The CDR3 bases are TGTGCCAGCAGCAAAGGGGACAGGGCCACTGAAGCTTTCTTT.

This clone was recorded only once. At one of its ends the junction is not consistent with the germline gene, which may arise from a read error. This rearrangement joins TRBV19 to TRBJ2-1; TRBD2 matches 12 bases. This CDR3 has 12 residues. The germline V gene encodes CDR1 LNHDA and CDR2 SQIVND (reference sequence). The CDR3 region has the DNA TGTGCCAGTAGTGTCTCTAGCGGGAGGGAAATCTTC. It is translated as CASSVSSGREIF.

This sequence joins TRBV7-9 and TRBJ2-3, with D tentatively TRBD2 (6 bases). CDR3 length: 14 residues. CDR1 and CDR2 (germline): SEHNR, FQNEAQ (reference sequence). V dropped 4 bases and J dropped 5 bases, with 13 bases sitting between them. The CDR3 DNA sequence: TGTGCCAGCAGCTCTCGACTAGATCGAGATACGCAGTATTTT. Encoded protein: CASSSRLDRDTQYF.

The chain joins TRBV12-5 to TRBJ2-7, with D possibly TRBD2 on 5 matching bases. CDR1 is LGHNT, CDR2 FRNRAP, per germline. The V and J ends lost 6 bases and 7 bases respectively, with 16 bases between them. The CDR3 has 13 residues. CDR3 sequence reads: CASGEFAGVEQYF. The CDR3, as DNA: TGTGCTAGTGGGGAATTCGCGGGTGTTGAGCAGTACTTC.

V and J are TRBV6-5 and TRBJ1-1; TRBD1 is a possible D gene (5 bases). This CDR3 comprises 14 residues. Trimming took off 6 bases at V and 0 bases at J, with 11 bases between the two ends. The germline V gene has CDR1 MNHEY and CDR2 SVGAGI. CDR3 sequence (DNA): TGTGCCAGCAGGGGGCAGTTCATGAACACTGAAGCTTTCTTT. This codes for CASRGQFMNTEAFF.

V gene TRBV7-9 combines with J gene TRBJ2-5; D possibly corresponds to TRBD2 (5 bases). CDR1 is SEHNR and CDR2 is FQNEAQ in the germline V gene (reference sequence). V lost 3 bases, J lost 5 bases, and 10 bases lay in between. The length of the CDR3 is 13 residues. The CDR3 DNA reads as TGTGCCAGCAGCTTTCCGGGGTGGGAGACCCAGTACTTC. As protein: CASSFPGWETQYF.

The chain couples TRBV6-5 to TRBJ2-1; TRBD2 matches at 8 bases. V dropped 6 bases and J dropped 5; count of bases not matched to a gene: 9. Germline V gives CDR1 MNHEY, CDR2 SVGAGI. CDR3 length equals 15 residues. CDR3 sequence (DNA): TGTGCCAGCAGGGGGGGAAGTAGCGGGAACAATGAGCAGTTCTTC. This encodes CASRGGSSGNNEQFF.

This clone was picked up one time. This chain connects TRBV2 to TRBJ2-7; 9 bases map to TRBD1. Trimming cost V 8 bases and J 3 bases; bases outside gene matches: 5. The CDR3 extends over 13 amino acids. Germline V gene lookup returns CDR1 SNHLY and CDR2 FYNNEI. DNA of the CDR3: TGTGCCAGCTTCCGGGACAGGGTCTACGAGCAGTACTTC. The encoded protein is CASFRDRVYEQYF. The entire variable domain, with the rest obtained from reference TRBV2 and TRBJ2-7, is as follows: EPEVTQTPSHQVTQMGQEVILRCVPISNHLYFYWYRQILGQKVEFLVSFYNNEISEKSEIFDDQFSVERPDGSNFTLKIRSTKLEDSAMYFCASFRDRVYEQYFGPGTRLTVT.

This rearrangement joins TRBV30 to TRBJ2-3; 9 bases match TRBD2. Germline-derived CDR1 and CDR2 are GTSNPN and SVGIG (reference sequence). The ends lost 0 bases at V and 4 bases at J; junction bases unmatched: 5. CDR3 size: 15 residues. The CDR3 loop is CAWSVGGGRADTQYF. CDR3 bases: TGTGCCTGGAGTGTAGGGGGCGGGAGGGCAGATACGCAGTATTTT.